The 25 T cell receptor beta chains below come from one sample, sequenced in a study of blood T cell repertoires in COVID-19. Here immunoSEQ multiplex PCR was the method, and the copy in TCRdb shows in-frame clones only, minus some. The sample records approximately 120,000 clones, around 88% being singletons. The sample consisted of peripheral blood. The origin of the receptors is a human donor with acute or convalescent COVID-19. The donor label of this sample is uncertain.

The V gene is TRBV5-1, the J gene TRBJ1-1, with 7 bases that match TRBD1. Unmatched junction bases numbered 6, after V lost 6 bases and J lost 1 base. This CDR3 has 14 amino acids. Germline loops: CDR1 SGHRS, CDR2 YFSETQ. The CDR3 loop reads CASISGTENTEAFF. The CDR3 region has the DNA TGCGCCAGCATCTCCGGGACAGAGAACACTGAAGCTTTCTTT.

This chain connects TRBV5-6 to TRBJ2-7; the D gene is possibly TRBD1 (7 bases). The CDR3 runs 15 residues. CDR1 is SGHDT, CDR2 YYEEEE, per germline. With 0 bases removed from V and 0 bases from J, the gap between germline ends came to 10 bases. For the CDR3, the DNA is TGTGCCAGCAGCTTGGCGCAGGGGGGCTCCTACGAGCAGTACTTC. Translating gives CASSLAQGGSYEQYF.

V is TRBV29-1 and J is TRBJ1-1; D unclear. CDR1 is SQVTM and CDR2 is ANQGSEA in the germline V gene. This CDR3 spans 11 amino acids. Trimming stripped 3 bases from V and 5 bases from J, with 7 bases between. The CDR3 sequence is CSVDSGTEAFF. The CDR3 nucleotides read TGCAGCGTTGATTCGGGGACTGAAGCTTTCTTT. The full variable domain, completed using reference TRBV29-1 and TRBJ1-1, is SAVISQKPSRDICQRGTSLTIQCQVDSQVTMMFWYRQQPGQSLTLIATANQGSEATYESGFVIDKFPISRPNLTFSTLTVSNMSPEDSSIYLCSVDSGTEAFFGQGTRLTVV.

This clone was counted a single time. V is TRBV9 and J is TRBJ1-5; TRBD1 agrees at 7 bases. J lost 6 bases, V lost 0 bases, and 6 bases had no gene match. CDR1 is SGDLS and CDR2 is YYNGEE in the germline V gene. The CDR3 covers 15 residues. CDR3 region: CASSVDGTVSQPQHF. The CDR3 bases are TGTGCCAGCAGCGTAGACGGGACAGTAAGTCAGCCCCAGCATTTT.

This sequence joins TRBV2 and TRBJ1-5; D is undetermined. The length of the CDR3 is 15 residues. The germline V gene has CDR1 SNHLY and CDR2 FYNNEI. The ends were cut back, 3 bases at V and 0 bases at J, with 9 bases in the middle. CDR3 in amino acids: CASSEFRSSNQPQHF. The CDR3 nucleotides are TGTGCCAGCAGTGAGTTTCGGAGTAGCAATCAGCCCCAGCATTTT.

The gene calls are TRBV3-1 (or the pseudogene TRBV3-2) and TRBJ2-3, with 9 bases matching TRBD1. This CDR3 contains 17 residues. Germline CDR1 reads LGHDT; CDR2 reads YNNKEL (reference sequence). Unmatched junction bases numbered 10, after V lost 5 bases and J lost 1 base. For the CDR3, the DNA is TGTGCCAGCAGCACTGGACAGGGGAGGATAGGCACAGATACGCAGTATTTT. The encoded protein is CASSTGQGRIGTDTQYF.

This chain links TRBV27 with TRBJ2-5; no reliable D call. The CDR3 has 15 residues. The V end lost 3 bases, the J end lost 4 bases, and 15 bases lay between the germline ends. Germline values: CDR1 MNHEY, CDR2 SMNVEV (reference sequence). This CDR3 reads CASSFASTGRETQYF. The CDR3 nucleotides are TGTGCCAGCAGTTTCGCCAGCACGGGTCGAGAGACCCAGTACTTC.

This clone was recorded once. The chain combines TRBV3-1 (or the pseudogene TRBV3-2) with TRBJ1-2; no firm D call. CDR3 length: 12 residues. Deletions cut 0 bases from V and 7 bases from J, with 6 bases between. Germline CDR1 LGHDT, CDR2 YNNKEL (reference sequence). CDR3 residues: CASSQERLGYTF. CDR3 nucleotides: TGTGCCAGCAGCCAAGAGAGGCTTGGCTACACCTTC.

The V and J genes are TRBV28 and TRBJ2-2; 9 nucleotides agree with TRBD2. The CDR3 is 16 amino acids. Germline V lookup: CDR1 MDHEN, CDR2 SYDVKM. V was pared by 6 bases and J by 4 bases, with 9 bases of the junction left unmatched. DNA for the CDR3: TGTGCCAGCAGCCGAGGGACTAGCTATGCCACCGGGGAGCTGTTTTTT. The encoded protein is CASSRGTSYATGELFF. Full variable domain (missing parts from reference TRBV28 and TRBJ2-2): DVKVTQSSRYLVKRTGEKVFLECVQDMDHENMFWYRQDPGLGLRLIYFSYDVKMKEKGDIPEGYSVSREKKERFSLILESASTNQTSMYLCASSRGTSYATGELFFGEGSRLTVL.

The chain's CDR3 is CASSLLGALYNEQFF. As DNA, the CDR3 is TGTGCCAGCAGCTTATTGGGGGCGTTGTACAATGAGCAGTTCTTC. The chain couples TRBV7-6 to TRBJ2-1; D is possibly TRBD1 (6 bases). V was clipped by 2 bases and J by 4 bases, with 12 bases between them. Germline CDR1 reads SGHVS; CDR2 reads FNYEAQ. The CDR3 contains 15 residues.

The V gene is TRBV29-1, the J gene TRBJ2-5; D not resolved. Germline V gene data show CDR1 as SQVTM and CDR2 as ANQGSEA. The length of the CDR3 is 13 residues. V dropped 6 bases and J dropped 5 bases, with 16 bases sitting between them. CDR3 coding DNA: TGCAGCGTCGCCCAACTCTTGCGGGAGACCCAGTACTTC. Translated, it gives CSVAQLLRETQYF.

The rearrangement uses TRBV9 and TRBJ1-6; 7 bases agree with TRBD1. The CDR3 is 15 residues long. In germline, CDR1 is SGDLS, CDR2 YYNGEE. Losses at the gene ends were 3 bases for V and 8 bases for J; bases not matched to a gene: 8. CDR3 protein: CASSGTGTVDSPLHF. The CDR3, as DNA: TGTGCCAGCAGCGGAACTGGGACAGTAGATTCACCCCTCCACTTT.

In this sample, this clone turned up a few times. V usage is TRBV4-1 and J usage is TRBJ1-2; 7 nucleotides match TRBD1. The ends lost 2 bases at V and 8 bases at J; junction bases unmatched: 8. Germline V gene lookup returns CDR1 MGHRA and CDR2 YSYEKL. CDR3 length equals 14 residues. The chain's CDR3 is CASSQPGGGLGYTF. CDR3 DNA: TGCGCCAGCAGCCAACCAGGAGGGGGCTTAGGCTACACCTTC.

The chain is built from TRBV18 and TRBJ1-1; D perhaps matches TRBD1 (6 bases). Trimming cost V 1 base and J 4 bases, with 16 bases left between them. The CDR3 covers 16 residues. Germline CDR1 is KGHSH and CDR2 is LQKENI. The CDR3 bases are TGTGCCAGCTCACCACAGAGGGGCGAAGGGGGCACTGAAGCTTTCTTT. The encoded protein is CASSPQRGEGGTEAFF.

A single count supports this clone. V usage is TRBV10-2 and J usage is TRBJ1-6; the match to TRBD1 covers 9 bases. Germline values: CDR1 WSHSY, CDR2 SAAADI. V dropped 10 bases and J dropped 6; count of bases not matched to a gene: 4. The CDR3 runs to 13 residues. The CDR3 here is CATGTGFNSPLHF. The CDR3 region has the DNA TGCGCCACCGGGACAGGGTTTAATTCACCCCTCCACTTT.

A single count supports this clone. The chain has TRBV19 and TRBJ1-1, with D hard to call. V was trimmed by 3 bases and J by 0 bases, leaving 5 bases between them. CDR1 and CDR2 (germline): LNHDA, SQIVND (reference sequence). The CDR3 runs to 13 residues. CDR3 sequence (DNA): TGTGCCAGTAGTATCGGGATGAACACTGAAGCTTTCTTT. Translated, it gives CASSIGMNTEAFF. Based on the CDR3 plus reference TRBV19 and TRBJ1-1, the full variable domain is DGGITQSPKYLFRKEGQNVTLSCEQNLNHDAMYWYRQDPGQGLRLIYYSQIVNDFQKGDIAEGYSVSREKKESFPLTVTSAQKNPTAFYLCASSIGMNTEAFFGQGTRLTVV.

V and J are TRBV5-1 and TRBJ2-1, with 13 positions matching TRBD2. This CDR3 has 16 amino acids. The germline V gene has CDR1 SGHRS and CDR2 YFSETQ. The V gene end was trimmed by 3 bases and the J gene end by 8 bases; junction bases not matched to a gene: 8. In DNA, the CDR3 is TGCGCCAGCAGCTGGACTAGCGGGAGATCGGTGTATGAGCAGTTCTTC. Protein sequence: CASSWTSGRSVYEQFF. The full variable domain, its missing parts supplied by reference TRBV5-1 and TRBJ2-1, is KAGVTQTPRYLIKTRGQQVTLSCSPISGHRSVSWYQQTPGQGLQFLFEYFSETQRNKGNFPGRFSGRQFSNSRSEMNVSTLELGDSALYLCASSWTSGRSVYEQFFGPGTRLTVL.

The genes are TRBV9 and TRBJ2-5; D perhaps matches TRBD1 (6 bases). This CDR3 contains 14 residues. The germline V gene encodes CDR1 SGDLS and CDR2 YYNGEE. Deletions cut 4 bases from V and 5 bases from J, with 15 bases between. The CDR3 DNA reads as TGTGCCAGCAGCCCACGGACAGTAGGGGAGACCCAGTACTTC. It is translated as CASSPRTVGETQYF.

The chain uses TRBV4-2 and TRBJ2-3; 8 bases map to TRBD2. V shed 10 bases, J shed 0 bases, and the junction held 12 bases outside the gene matches. There are 16 residues in the CDR3. The germline V gene encodes CDR1 LGHNA and CDR2 YNFKEQ. The CDR3 coding sequence is TGTGCCACCGCACCCGTTAGCGGGACTAGCACAGATACGCAGTATTTT. It is translated as CATAPVSGTSTDTQYF.

The chain has TRBV6-6 and TRBJ1-5; D call uncertain. The germline gives CDR1 MNHNY, CDR2 SVGAGI (reference sequence). The CDR3 is made up of 13 amino acids. Trimming cost V 7 bases and J 6 bases, with 13 bases left between them. CDR3 amino acids: CASTFGERQPQHF. CDR3 coding DNA: TGTGCCAGCACATTCGGGGAGCGTCAGCCCCAGCATTTT.

In this sample, this clone turned up once. J is TRBJ2-5 and V is TRBV6-5; TRBD2 agrees at 10 bases. J gave up 1 base and V 5 bases, and 4 bases lay outside the gene matches. Germline lookup yields CDR1 MNHEY and CDR2 SVGAGI. The CDR3 loop spans 15 amino acids. CDR3 coding DNA: TGTGCCAGCAGTCAACTAGCGGGGTCCCAAGAGACCCAGTACTTC. Translation: CASSQLAGSQETQYF.

The CDR3 protein is CASSPWGQGALTHGYTF. The CDR3, as DNA: TGTGCCAGCAGTCCTTGGGGACAGGGGGCGCTTACTCATGGCTACACCTTC. The J gene is TRBJ1-2, the V gene TRBV6-6; 12 bases agree with TRBD1. The V segment lost 5 bases and the J segment 6 bases; nucleotides outside the gene matches: 13. The germline V gene has CDR1 MNHNY and CDR2 SVGAGI (reference sequence). The CDR3 loop spans 17 amino acids.

V gene TRBV18 combines with J gene TRBJ1-2; 9 bases are shared with TRBD1. The CDR3 length is 15 residues. The germline CDR1 and CDR2 sequences are KGHSH and LQKENI. V lost 3 bases, J lost 4 bases, and 6 bases stayed unmatched. CDR3 amino acids: CASSPRTGAGYGYTF. The CDR3 DNA is TGTGCCAGCTCACCCCGGACAGGGGCCGGCTATGGCTACACCTTC.

V usage is TRBV11-2 and J usage is TRBJ2-5, with no clear D. Germline CDR1 SGHAT, CDR2 FQNNGV. V was shortened by 5 bases and J by 5 bases, with 15 bases between the two germline ends. The CDR3 is made up of 14 amino acids. The CDR3 nucleotides are TGTGCCAGCAGCCCCGTCAGAAGTATGGAGACCCAGTACTTC. Residues: CASSPVRSMETQYF.

This clone was counted a single time. V usage is TRBV3-1 (or the pseudogene TRBV3-2) and J usage is TRBJ2-1; TRBD2 matches 9 bases. V shed 1 base, J shed 13 bases, and the junction held 8 bases outside the gene matches. The CDR3 spans 14 residues. Germline V gives CDR1 LGHDT, CDR2 YNNKEL (reference sequence). CDR3 region: CASSQVSSGNPQFF. For the CDR3, the DNA is TGTGCCAGCAGCCAAGTATCTAGCGGGAACCCCCAGTTCTTC.